The 14 T cell receptor beta chains given below trace back to one sample, sequenced in a study of somatic mutations in cytotoxic T cells in rheumatoid arthritis. The method was immunoSEQ multiplex PCR; TCRdb's version includes in-frame clones alone and lacks a portion of them. Among about 6,700 clones listed, around 70% were seen once. The sequencing input was CD8+ T cells sorted from blood. These TCRs come from a man between 40 and 49 years old in good health.

The chain combines TRBV6-1 with TRBJ2-5; D possibly uses TRBD1 or TRBD2 (6 bases each). This CDR3 is built from 16 residues. Per the germline V gene, CDR1 is MNHNS and CDR2 is SASEGT. Trimming shortened V by 1 base and J by 4 bases, and 16 bases separated the two germline ends. CDR3 in DNA: TGTGCCAGCAGTGAAGGAACCTGGGGGGCGCGAGAGACCCAGTACTTC. Its translation: CASSEGTWGARETQYF.

J is TRBJ2-3 and V is TRBV10-2; TRBD1 might be the D (5 bases). The germline CDR1 and CDR2 sequences are WSHSY and SAAADI. The V gene lost 5 bases and the J gene lost 2 bases, with 8 bases spanning the gap. This CDR3 has 13 residues. The CDR3: CASSQQDTDTQYF. The CDR3, as DNA: TGCGCCAGCAGTCAACAGGACACAGATACGCAGTATTTT.

The gene calls are TRBV29-1 and TRBJ2-7; 9 bases map to TRBD2. The CDR3 length is 16 residues. Trimming cost V 4 bases and J 2 bases; bases outside gene matches: 12. Germline-derived CDR1 and CDR2 are SQVTM and ANQGSEA. The chain's CDR3 is CSVGTFGTSRAYEQYF. CDR3 DNA: TGCAGCGTTGGGACCTTCGGGACTAGCCGGGCCTACGAGCAGTACTTC.

The chain recombines TRBV6-1 with TRBJ1-1; D may be TRBD1 (6 bases). The CDR3 contains 14 residues. The V end lost 3 bases, the J end lost 7 bases, and 15 bases lay between the germline ends. Per the germline V gene, CDR1 is MNHNS and CDR2 is SASEGT. CDR3 residues: CASSELLDSGEAFF. For the CDR3, the DNA is TGTGCCAGCAGTGAGTTGTTGGACAGCGGTGAAGCTTTCTTT.

V and J are TRBV6-4 and TRBJ2-3; D possibly uses TRBD1 or TRBD2 (5 bases each). CDR1 is MRHNA and CDR2 is SNTAGT in the germline V gene. Trimming shortened V by 8 bases and J by 3 bases, and 12 bases separated the two germline ends. This CDR3 contains 13 residues. This CDR3 is CASALRGTDTQYF. The CDR3 region has the DNA TGTGCCAGCGCTTTGAGGGGAACAGATACGCAGTATTTT.

The chain combines TRBV7-3 with TRBJ1-4; no definite D call. Germline CDR1 is SGHTA and CDR2 is FQGTGA. V dropped 0 bases and J dropped 8 bases, with 10 bases sitting between them. CDR3 size: 14 residues. CDR3 DNA sequence: TGTGCCAGCAGCTTAACAGGACGCGCCGAAAAACTGTTTTTT. This gives the protein CASSLTGRAEKLFF.

This chain joins TRBV7-9 and TRBJ2-7, with 11 bases fitting TRBD2. The CDR3 loop spans 14 amino acids. From germline, CDR1 is SEHNR and CDR2 FQNEAQ (reference sequence). With 7 bases clipped from V and 7 bases from J, the junction kept 9 bases outside the gene matches. The CDR3 reads CASTLLAGVEEQYF. CDR3 nucleotide sequence: TGTGCCAGCACCCTACTAGCGGGAGTGGAAGAGCAGTACTTC.

This sequence joins TRBV14 and TRBJ2-1; no definite D call. Germline V CDR1 and CDR2: SGHDN, FVKESK. The CDR3 runs 15 residues. V was pared by 6 bases and J by 0 bases, with 12 bases between. CDR3 residues: CASRPSGFSYNEQFF. The CDR3 DNA reads as TGTGCCAGCAGGCCCTCCGGTTTCTCCTACAATGAGCAGTTCTTC.

The chain couples TRBV7-2 to TRBJ2-5, with D possibly being TRBD1 or TRBD2 (6 bases each). Germline V gene data show CDR1 as SGHTA and CDR2 as FQGNSA. This CDR3 comprises 13 residues. The ends were cut back, 3 bases at V and 5 bases at J, with 10 bases in the middle. CDR3 bases: TGTGCCAGCAGCTTTACCGGGGGCGAGACCCAGTACTTC. This encodes CASSFTGGETQYF.

The chain couples TRBV27 to TRBJ2-1; 12 bases map to TRBD2. The germline V gene encodes CDR1 MNHEY and CDR2 SMNVEV (reference sequence). The length of the CDR3 is 16 residues. J lost 4 bases, V lost 5 bases, and 6 bases had no gene match. In DNA form, the CDR3 reads TGTGCCAGCAGTGACGGGACTAGCGGGTTTTACAATGAGCAGTTCTTC. Translated, it gives CASSDGTSGFYNEQFF.

The chain is built from TRBV13 and TRBJ2-4, with D possibly matching TRBD2 (5 bases). The CDR3 is 15 amino acids. Looked up from germline, CDR1 is PRHDT and CDR2 is FYEKMQ (reference sequence). V was pared by 4 bases and J by 0 bases, with 10 bases between. CDR3 protein: CASSSQDLAKNIQYF. DNA for the CDR3: TGTGCCAGCAGCTCTCAGGACTTAGCCAAAAACATTCAGTACTTC.

The genes are TRBV7-9 and TRBJ2-3; tentatively, D is TRBD1 or TRBD2 (5 bases each). V gave up 5 bases and J gave up 2 bases, with 17 bases separating them. The CDR3 is 16 amino acids. The germline gives CDR1 SEHNR, CDR2 FQNEAQ (reference sequence). The DNA for the CDR3 is TGTGCCAGCAGCGAAAGGGACCACGGCAACACAGATACGCAGTATTTT. It codes for CASSERDHGNTDTQYF. The full variable domain, with the rest looked up from reference TRBV7-9 and TRBJ2-3, is DTGVSQNPRHKITKRGQNVTFRCDPISEHNRLYWYRQTLGQGPEFLTYFQNEAQLEKSRLLSDRFSAERPKGSFSTLEIQRTEQGDSAMYLCASSERDHGNTDTQYFGPGTRLTVL.

This clone was detected only a few times. The rearrangement joins TRBV5-1 to TRBJ2-1; TRBD1 agrees at 9 bases. Germline CDR1 SGHRS, CDR2 YFSETQ. Trimming removed 1 base from V and 5 bases from J; junction bases left unmatched: 1. This CDR3 region has 14 residues. The CDR3: CASSLRQGDNEQFF. In DNA form, the CDR3 reads TGCGCCAGCAGCTTGAGACAGGGGGACAATGAGCAGTTCTTC.

The chain links TRBV19 to TRBJ1-1; 11 nucleotides agree with TRBD1. With V trimmed by 3 bases and J by 0 bases, 3 bases remained unmatched. The CDR3 runs to 16 residues. Germline V gene lookup returns CDR1 LNHDA and CDR2 SQIVND (reference sequence). Here the CDR3 DNA reads TGTGCCAGTAGTATCGGGACAGGGGGTCTGAACACTGAAGCTTTCTTT. It specifies CASSIGTGGLNTEAFF.